The T cell receptor (beta chain) described here comes from a study of T-cell memory formation after mild COVID-19. Findings of the study overall: Some responding clones appeared in pre-infection memory, suggesting cross-reactive memory joined.

Germline V gene sequence: CDR1 SEHNR, CDR2 FQNEAQ (reference sequence). This CDR3 spans 14 amino acids. Germline trimming cut 4 bases from V and 5 bases from J; bases unmatched to any gene: 3. TCRdb independently ran MiXCR on the 5' RACE reads; one entry per CDR3 protein. The data contain over 150,000 distinct CDR3 sequences, 20% to 25% of them seen just once; the ten biggest clones take up roughly 24%. This clonotype was observed a few times. The target antigen is unknown. The sequence was obtained from an adult woman who had mild COVID-19 (a few samples of this study predate the infection). Cell type and time point are not known. Sequencing used PBMCs or a T cell subset sorted from them (not recorded which). The chain is built from TRBV7-9 and TRBJ2-5; TRBD2 matches 11 bases. CDR3 region: CASSSGLAVETQYF. The DNA for the CDR3 is TGTGCCAGCAGCTCGGGACTAGCGGTGGAGACCCAGTACTTC.